What follows are 15 T cell receptor beta chains derived from one specimen sequenced in a study of post-analysis software for immune sequencing data. Study-level findings and limits: Controls showed lower frequencies than patients for roughly five TRBV segments, and TRBV5-6, TRBV5-1 and TRBV20-1 were among these.

The antigens these receptors bind are not known. The authors incorporated unique molecular identifiers into the TCR beta cDNA libraries. MiXCR, run by TCRdb on the PCR reads, gives a single entry per CDR3 protein. Counted here are more than 500,000 distinct CDR3 sequences, roughly 34% occurring once; the ten biggest clones make up less than 6%. The sequenced sample consisted of blood. These receptors all stem from a girl aged 2-17 years with multiple sclerosis.

This clonotype was picked up a small number of times. This chain connects TRBV25-1 to TRBJ2-5; 9 bases fit TRBD1. The CDR3 spans 16 residues. Unmatched junction bases numbered 8, after V lost 2 bases and J lost 4 bases. Germline V gives CDR1 MGHDK, CDR2 SYGVNS. The chain's CDR3 is CASSEPTGGRGETQYF. The CDR3, as DNA: TGTGCCAGCAGTGAACCGACAGGGGGACGAGGAGAGACCCAGTACTTC.

This chain uses TRBV20-1 with TRBJ2-5, with unresolved D. V was shortened by 6 bases and J by 1 base, with 18 bases between the two germline ends. Germline V lookup: CDR1 DFQATT, CDR2 SNEGSKA (reference sequence). This CDR3 comprises 15 residues. The CDR3 DNA follows: TGCAGTGCCCCCGTTTTCGACGACATCCAAGAGACCCAGTACTTC. It codes for CSAPVFDDIQETQYF.

The chain employs TRBV7-3 and TRBJ1-6; perhaps TRBD1 as D (5 bases). CDR3 length: 15 residues. Germline lookup yields CDR1 SGHTA and CDR2 FQGTGA. V lost 0 bases and J 6 bases, leaving 9 bases between the germline ends. In DNA form, the CDR3 reads TGTGCCAGCAGCTTAACAGGGGATGGTAATTCACCCCTCCACTTT. This encodes CASSLTGDGNSPLHF. Based on the CDR3 plus reference TRBV7-3 and TRBJ1-6, the full variable domain is GAGVSQTPSNKVTEKGKYVELRCDPISGHTALYWYRQSLGQGPEFLIYFQGTGAADDSGLPNDRFFAVRPEGSVSTLKIQRTERGDSAVYLCASSLTGDGNSPLHFGNGTRLTVT.

The table lists this clonotype with a few counts. The chain joins TRBV7-9 to TRBJ1-2; maybe TRBD1 (6 bases). The CDR3 sequence is 15 residues long. Deletions cut 8 bases from V and 8 bases from J, with 24 bases between. CDR1 is SEHNR, CDR2 FQNEAQ, per germline (reference sequence). CDR3 in DNA: TGTGCCAGCCGCATACAGGGCTTCTTTTTCGAGGGCTACACCTTC. Translation gives CASRIQGFFFEGYTF.

The chain is built from TRBV29-1 and TRBJ1-2; tentatively, D is TRBD1 (6 bases). Trimming removed 4 bases from V and 3 bases from J, with 6 bases in between. The CDR3 has 11 residues. From germline, CDR1 is SQVTM and CDR2 ANQGSEA. CDR3: CSVGQDYGYTF. The DNA of the CDR3 is TGCAGCGTTGGACAGGACTATGGCTACACCTTC.

This clonotype was seen only once. The chain recombines TRBV5-1 with TRBJ1-1, with D perhaps matching TRBD1 (5 bases). CDR3 length: 17 residues. The V gene's germline CDR1 is SGHRS and CDR2 YFSETQ. Trimming removed 1 base from V and 2 bases from J, with 18 bases in between. CDR3 protein: CASSLSGADQFNTEAFF. The CDR3 DNA is TGCGCCAGCAGCTTGAGTGGGGCAGACCAATTTAACACTGAAGCTTTCTTT.

This clonotype came up a few times. The V and J genes are TRBV20-1 and TRBJ2-3, with TRBD2 matching over 10 bases. Germline-derived CDR1 and CDR2 are DFQATT and SNEGSKA (reference sequence). The CDR3 extends over 14 amino acids. Trimming took 4 bases from V and 1 from J; bases not matched to a gene: 2. Here the CDR3 reads CSATLAGGTDTQYF. The DNA for the CDR3 is TGCAGTGCTACGCTAGCGGGGGGCACAGATACGCAGTATTTT.

This clonotype was observed at least ten times. This chain joins TRBV20-1 and TRBJ2-5; unclear D gene. The CDR3 has 12 amino acids. Deletions cut 1 base from V and 0 bases from J, with 3 bases between. CDR1 is DFQATT and CDR2 is SNEGSKA in the germline V gene (reference sequence). The CDR3 spells CSARAYQETQYF. CDR3 in DNA: TGCAGTGCTAGAGCTTACCAAGAGACCCAGTACTTC.

The V gene is TRBV11-3, the J gene TRBJ2-3, with 8 bases lining up with TRBD2. The CDR3 sequence is 17 residues long. V gave up 2 bases and J gave up 6 bases; unmatched junction bases: 13. Germline lookup yields CDR1 SGHNT and CDR2 YENEEA. Here the CDR3 reads CASSLRGGHVETDTQYF. The CDR3, as DNA: TGTGCCAGCAGCTTACGCGGGGGGCACGTCGAAACGGATACGCAGTATTTT. Full variable domain (missing parts from reference TRBV11-3 and TRBJ2-3): EAGVVQSPRYKIIEKKQPVAFWCNPISGHNTLYWYLQNLGQGPELLIRYENEEAVDDSQLPKDRFSAERLKGVDSTLKIQPAELGDSAVYLCASSLRGGHVETDTQYFGPGTRLTVL.

The chain couples TRBV20-1 to TRBJ2-7, with TRBD1 matching over 7 bases. This CDR3 region has 15 residues. The J segment lost 3 bases and the V segment lost 4 bases, leaving 12 bases of the junction unmatched. The germline CDR1 and CDR2 sequences are DFQATT and SNEGSKA (reference sequence). The CDR3 protein is CSATPGDSGRYEQYF. CDR3 coding DNA: TGCAGTGCTACACCAGGGGACAGTGGCCGCTACGAGCAGTACTTC.

For the CDR3, the DNA is TGTGCCAGTCTCATAGATACAGGGGCTTTTGAAAAACTGTTTTTT. Its translation is CASLIDTGAFEKLFF. The chain recombines TRBV2 with TRBJ1-4, with 7 bases matching TRBD1. The CDR3 is 15 amino acids. The junction had 14 bases not matched to a gene; V was cut back by 9 bases and J by 7 bases. Per germline, CDR1 SNHLY and CDR2 FYNNEI.

This chain uses TRBV4-1 with TRBJ2-3, with a possible D match to TRBD2 (5 bases). The CDR3 totals 12 residues. The V gene's germline CDR1 is MGHRA and CDR2 YSYEKL. V lost 4 bases and J lost 11, with 13 bases in between. Here the CDR3 DNA reads TGCGCCAGCAGCCCCACCTCGGGGAAGCAGTATTTT. Its protein is CASSPTSGKQYF.

DNA for the CDR3: TGCGCCAGCAGTTACACCGGGGCCGCCTATGGCTACACCTTC. This gives the protein CASSYTGAAYGYTF. The rearrangement uses TRBV5-1 and TRBJ1-2, with D possibly matching TRBD1 (5 bases). There are 14 residues in the CDR3. Germline V gives CDR1 SGHRS, CDR2 YFSETQ. V lost 5 bases, J lost 4 bases, and 15 bases lay in between.

This clonotype has just a few counts. J is TRBJ2-5 and V is TRBV2; 10 positions agree with TRBD1. Trimming took 9 bases from V and 3 from J; bases not matched to a gene: 4. This CDR3 has 13 residues. Germline V gene lookup returns CDR1 SNHLY and CDR2 FYNNEI. CDR3 in amino acids: CARGGQGKETQYF. The DNA of the CDR3 is TGTGCCAGAGGGGGACAGGGGAAAGAGACCCAGTACTTC.

The chain combines TRBV7-2 with TRBJ1-5; tentative D call: TRBD1 (5 bases). This CDR3 region has 16 residues. The germline V gene has CDR1 SGHTA and CDR2 FQGNSA. V lost 3 bases and J 0 bases, leaving 12 bases between the germline ends. The DNA for the CDR3 is TGTGCCAGCAGCTTCGAATCAGGGAATAGCAATCAGCCCCAGCATTTT. Protein: CASSFESGNSNQPQHF.